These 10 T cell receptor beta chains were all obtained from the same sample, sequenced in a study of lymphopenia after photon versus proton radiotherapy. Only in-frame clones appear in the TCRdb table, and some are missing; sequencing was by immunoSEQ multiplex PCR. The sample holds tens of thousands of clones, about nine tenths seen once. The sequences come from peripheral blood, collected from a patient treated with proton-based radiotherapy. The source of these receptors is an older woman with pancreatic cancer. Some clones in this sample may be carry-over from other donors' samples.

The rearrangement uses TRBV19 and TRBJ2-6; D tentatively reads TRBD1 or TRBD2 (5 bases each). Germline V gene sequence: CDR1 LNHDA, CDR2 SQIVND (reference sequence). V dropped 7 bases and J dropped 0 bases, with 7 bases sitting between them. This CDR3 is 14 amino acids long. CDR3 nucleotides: TGTGCCAGTAATGGGGGCTCTGGGGCCAACGTCCTGACTTTC. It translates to CASNGGSGANVLTF.

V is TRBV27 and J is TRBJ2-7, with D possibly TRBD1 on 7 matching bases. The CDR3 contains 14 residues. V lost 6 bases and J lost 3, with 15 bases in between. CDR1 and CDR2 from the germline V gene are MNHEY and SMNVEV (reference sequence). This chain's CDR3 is CASSSRGAGYEQYF. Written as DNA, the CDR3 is TGTGCCAGCAGCTCCAGGGGGGCGGGCTACGAGCAGTACTTC.

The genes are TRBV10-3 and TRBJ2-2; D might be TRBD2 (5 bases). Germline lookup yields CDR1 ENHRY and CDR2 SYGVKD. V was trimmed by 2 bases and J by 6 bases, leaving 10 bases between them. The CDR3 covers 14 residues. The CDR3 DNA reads TGTGCCATCAGTGAGCGAGGGAGTGCCGGGGAGCTGTTTTTT. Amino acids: CAISERGSAGELFF.

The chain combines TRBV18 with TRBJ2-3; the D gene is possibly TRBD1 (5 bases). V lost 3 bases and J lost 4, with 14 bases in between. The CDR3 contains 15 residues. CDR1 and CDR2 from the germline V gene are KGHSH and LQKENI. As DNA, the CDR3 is TGTGCCAGCTCACCGCAGGGCAGTGGATCAGATACGCAGTATTTT. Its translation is CASSPQGSGSDTQYF.

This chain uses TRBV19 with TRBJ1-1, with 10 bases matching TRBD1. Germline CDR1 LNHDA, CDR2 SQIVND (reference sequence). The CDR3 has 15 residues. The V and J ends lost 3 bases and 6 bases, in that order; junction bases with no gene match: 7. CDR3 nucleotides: TGTGCCAGTAGTATTGGACAGGGGGTGAGCGCTGAAGCTTTCTTT. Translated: CASSIGQGVSAEAFF. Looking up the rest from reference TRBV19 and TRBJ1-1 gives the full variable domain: DGGITQSPKYLFRKEGQNVTLSCEQNLNHDAMYWYRQDPGQGLRLIYYSQIVNDFQKGDIAEGYSVSREKKESFPLTVTSAQKNPTAFYLCASSIGQGVSAEAFFGQGTRLTVV.

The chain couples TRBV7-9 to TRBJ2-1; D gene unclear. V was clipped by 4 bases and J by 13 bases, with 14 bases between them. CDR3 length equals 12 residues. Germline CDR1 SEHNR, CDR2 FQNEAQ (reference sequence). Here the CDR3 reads CASSSATGFQFF. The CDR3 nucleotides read TGTGCCAGCAGCTCCGCGACTGGCTTCCAGTTCTTC.

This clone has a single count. CDR3 region: CASRVRAGQGVPGANVLTF. Here the CDR3 DNA reads TGTGCCAGCAGGGTCAGGGCGGGACAGGGAGTTCCTGGGGCCAACGTCCTGACTTTC. The chain combines TRBV28 with TRBJ2-6; 9 nucleotides agree with TRBD1. The CDR3 runs 19 residues. Trimming at V came to 6 bases and at J to 2 bases, leaving 14 bases not matched to a gene. CDR1 is MDHEN and CDR2 is SYDVKM in the germline V gene.

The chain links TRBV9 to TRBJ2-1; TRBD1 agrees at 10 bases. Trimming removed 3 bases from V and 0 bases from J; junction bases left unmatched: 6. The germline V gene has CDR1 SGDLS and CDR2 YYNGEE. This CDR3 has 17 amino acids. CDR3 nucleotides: TGTGCCAGCAGCGAAAAGACAGGGGGCGTCTCCTACAATGAGCAGTTCTTC. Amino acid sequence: CASSEKTGGVSYNEQFF.

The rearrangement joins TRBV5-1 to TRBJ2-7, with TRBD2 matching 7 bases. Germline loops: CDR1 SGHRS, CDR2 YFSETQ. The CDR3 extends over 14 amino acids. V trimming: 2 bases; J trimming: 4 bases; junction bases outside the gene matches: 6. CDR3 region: CASSFMAGEYEQYF. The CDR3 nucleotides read TGCGCCAGCAGCTTTATGGCGGGAGAGTACGAGCAGTACTTC.

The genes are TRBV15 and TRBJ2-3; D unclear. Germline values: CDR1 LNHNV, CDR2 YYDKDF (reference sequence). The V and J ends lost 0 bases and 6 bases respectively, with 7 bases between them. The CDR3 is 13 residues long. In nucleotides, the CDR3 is TGTGCCACCAGCAGAGATACGGTGGATACGCAGTATTTT. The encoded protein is CATSRDTVDTQYF.